The 5 T cell receptor beta chains presented below share a single source sample, sequenced in a study of control samples from healthy donors and cancer patients. TCRdb keeps only in-frame clones here, not all; method: immunoSEQ multiplex PCR. The sample has approximately 150,000 clones; around 92% are singletons. The specimen sequenced was PBMCs. Receptors originate from a man between 45 and 60 years old with head and neck cancer.

This clone showed up just once. J is TRBJ2-4 and V is TRBV27; 15 bases line up with TRBD2. CDR3 size: 18 residues. The germline V gene encodes CDR1 MNHEY and CDR2 SMNVEV (reference sequence). V was pared by 5 bases and J by 4 bases, with 9 bases of the junction left unmatched. The DNA of the CDR3 is TGTGCCAGCAGTCCAGGACTAGCGGGGGGGCGGGAGAAAAACATTCAGTACTTC. This codes for CASSPGLAGGREKNIQYF.

The chain combines TRBV28 with TRBJ1-5; 8 bases map to TRBD1. Trimming took 3 bases from V and 2 from J; bases not matched to a gene: 0. The CDR3 is 14 amino acids. Germline V gene lookup returns CDR1 MDHEN and CDR2 SYDVKM. CDR3 coding DNA: TGTGCCAGCAGTTTGGACAGGGGCAATCAGCCCCAGCATTTT. This sequence encodes CASSLDRGNQPQHF.

This chain connects TRBV6-5 to TRBJ2-1; tentative D call: TRBD1 (6 bases). The CDR3 covers 15 residues. Per germline, CDR1 MNHEY and CDR2 SVGAGI. Trimming removed 5 bases from V and 9 bases from J, with 20 bases in between. The chain's CDR3 is CASSPARGGYGEQFF. The CDR3 DNA reads TGTGCCAGCAGTCCGGCCAGAGGGGGATACGGTGAGCAGTTCTTC.

This chain links TRBV29-1 with TRBJ1-3; D is ambiguous. Germline V gene sequence: CDR1 SQVTM, CDR2 ANQGSEA. The CDR3 totals 13 residues. The germline V and J ends were trimmed by 2 bases and 2 bases, with 7 bases remaining between them. The CDR3 sequence is CSVERWAGNTIYF. CDR3 nucleotides: TGCAGCGTTGAAAGGTGGGCTGGAAACACCATATATTTT.

This clone has a single count. The V call is TRBV5-1, the J call TRBJ2-3, with D perhaps being TRBD1 or TRBD2 (6 bases each). The germline V gene encodes CDR1 SGHRS and CDR2 YFSETQ. V was clipped by 4 bases and J by 2 bases, with 14 bases between them. The length of the CDR3 is 15 residues. CDR3 nucleotides: TGCGCCAGCAGCAGCGGAAGGGGGGCCACAGATACGCAGTATTTT. Its protein is CASSSGRGATDTQYF.